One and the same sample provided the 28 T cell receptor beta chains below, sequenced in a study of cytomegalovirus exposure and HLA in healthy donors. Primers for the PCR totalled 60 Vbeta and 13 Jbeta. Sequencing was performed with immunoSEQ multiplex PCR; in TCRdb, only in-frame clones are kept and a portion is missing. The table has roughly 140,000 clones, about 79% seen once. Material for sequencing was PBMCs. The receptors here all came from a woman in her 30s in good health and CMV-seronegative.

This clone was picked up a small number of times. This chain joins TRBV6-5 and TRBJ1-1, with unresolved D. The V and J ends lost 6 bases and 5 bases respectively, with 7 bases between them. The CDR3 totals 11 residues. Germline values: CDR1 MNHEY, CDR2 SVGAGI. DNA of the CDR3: TGTGCCAGCAGCGAGCGGACTGAAGCTTTCTTT. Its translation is CASSERTEAFF.

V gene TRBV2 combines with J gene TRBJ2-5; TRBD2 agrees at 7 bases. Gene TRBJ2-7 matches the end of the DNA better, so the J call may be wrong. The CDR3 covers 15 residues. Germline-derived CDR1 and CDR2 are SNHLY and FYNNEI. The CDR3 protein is CASSLRLAGPDEQYF. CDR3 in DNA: TGTGCCAGCAGTCTACGACTAGCTGGGCCCGACGAGCAGTACTTC.

The CDR3 sequence is CASSLDRGVRKAFF. For the CDR3, the DNA is TGTGCCAGCAGCTTAGACAGGGGCGTAAGAAAAGCTTTCTTT. V usage is TRBV7-8 and J usage is TRBJ1-1, with 7 bases fitting TRBD1. Germline loops: CDR1 SGHVS, CDR2 FQNEAQ. Trimming removed 1 base from V and 9 bases from J; junction bases left unmatched: 8. This CDR3 spans 14 amino acids.

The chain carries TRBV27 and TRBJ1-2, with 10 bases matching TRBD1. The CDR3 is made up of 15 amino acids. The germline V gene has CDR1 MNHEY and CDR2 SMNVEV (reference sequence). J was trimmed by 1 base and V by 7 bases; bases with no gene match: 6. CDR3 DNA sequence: TGTGCCAGCACTCGCCGGGACAGGGGTAACTATGGCTACACCTTC. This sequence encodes CASTRRDRGNYGYTF.

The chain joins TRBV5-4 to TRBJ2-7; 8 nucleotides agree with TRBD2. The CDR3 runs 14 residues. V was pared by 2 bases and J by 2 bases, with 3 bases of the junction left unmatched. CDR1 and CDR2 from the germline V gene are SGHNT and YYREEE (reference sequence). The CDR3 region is CASSLGGLAYEQYF. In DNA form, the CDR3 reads TGTGCCAGCAGCTTAGGGGGACTAGCCTACGAGCAGTACTTC.

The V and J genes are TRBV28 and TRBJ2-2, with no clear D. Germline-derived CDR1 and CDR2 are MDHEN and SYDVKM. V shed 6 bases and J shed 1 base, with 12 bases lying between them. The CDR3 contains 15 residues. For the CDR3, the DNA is TGTGCCAGCAGCATTGACAACCGGAACACCGGGGAGCTGTTTTTT. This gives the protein CASSIDNRNTGELFF.

Written as DNA, the CDR3 is TGTGCCAGCACCCATGGACTAGCGGGGGCCCAAGAGACCCAGTACTTC. Translation gives CASTHGLAGAQETQYF. This rearrangement joins TRBV11-2 to TRBJ2-5; 13 nucleotides match TRBD2. The germline CDR1 and CDR2 sequences are SGHAT and FQNNGV. After removal of 7 bases from V and 1 base from J, the junction contained 6 bases not matched to a gene. The CDR3 consists of 16 residues.

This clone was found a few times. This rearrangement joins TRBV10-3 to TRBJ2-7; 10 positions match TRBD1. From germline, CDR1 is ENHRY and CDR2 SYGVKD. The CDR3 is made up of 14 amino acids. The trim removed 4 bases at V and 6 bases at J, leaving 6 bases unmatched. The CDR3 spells CAISATGGQGEQYF. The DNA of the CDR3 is TGTGCCATCAGTGCGACAGGGGGCCAGGGCGAGCAGTACTTC.

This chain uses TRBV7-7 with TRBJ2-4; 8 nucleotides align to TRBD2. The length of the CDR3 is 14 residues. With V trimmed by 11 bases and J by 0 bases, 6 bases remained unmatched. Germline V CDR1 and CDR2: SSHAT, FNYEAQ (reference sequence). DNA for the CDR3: TGTGCCTCGGGGGGGTTGATAGCCAAAAACATTCAGTACTTC. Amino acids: CASGGLIAKNIQYF.

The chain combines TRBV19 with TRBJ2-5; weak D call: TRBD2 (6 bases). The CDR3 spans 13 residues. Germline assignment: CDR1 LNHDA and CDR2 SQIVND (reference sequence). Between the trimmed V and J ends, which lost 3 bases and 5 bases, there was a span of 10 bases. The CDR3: CASSMGGWETQYF. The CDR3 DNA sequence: TGTGCCAGTAGTATGGGAGGATGGGAGACCCAGTACTTC. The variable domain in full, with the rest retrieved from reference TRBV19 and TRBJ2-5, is DGGITQSPKYLFRKEGQNVTLSCEQNLNHDAMYWYRQDPGQGLRLIYYSQIVNDFQKGDIAEGYSVSREKKESFPLTVTSAQKNPTAFYLCASSMGGWETQYFGPGTRLLVL.

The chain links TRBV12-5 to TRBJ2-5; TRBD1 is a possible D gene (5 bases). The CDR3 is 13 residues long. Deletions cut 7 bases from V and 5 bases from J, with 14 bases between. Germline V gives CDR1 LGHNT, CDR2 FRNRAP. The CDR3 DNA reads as TGTGCTAGTGTTCCAGGGTCTGGGGAGACCCAGTACTTC. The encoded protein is CASVPGSGETQYF.

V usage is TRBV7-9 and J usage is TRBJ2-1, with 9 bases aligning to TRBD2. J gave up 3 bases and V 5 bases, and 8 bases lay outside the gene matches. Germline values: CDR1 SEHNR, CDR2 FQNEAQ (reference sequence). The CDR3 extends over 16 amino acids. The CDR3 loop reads CASSPRIAGVYNEQFF. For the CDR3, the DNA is TGTGCCAGCAGCCCTCGTATAGCGGGGGTCTACAATGAGCAGTTCTTC.

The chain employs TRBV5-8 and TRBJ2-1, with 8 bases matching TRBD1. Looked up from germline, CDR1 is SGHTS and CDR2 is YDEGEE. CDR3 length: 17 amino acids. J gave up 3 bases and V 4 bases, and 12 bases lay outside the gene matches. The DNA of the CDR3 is TGTGCCAGCAGCAGCAATCAGGGGGCTCGAGTCTACAATGAGCAGTTCTTC. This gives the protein CASSSNQGARVYNEQFF.

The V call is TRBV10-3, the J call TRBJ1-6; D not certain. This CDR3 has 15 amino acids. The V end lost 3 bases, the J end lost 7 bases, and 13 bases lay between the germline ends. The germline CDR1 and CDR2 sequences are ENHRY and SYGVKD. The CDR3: CAISDPELGNSPLHF. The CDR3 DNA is TGTGCCATCAGTGACCCGGAGCTAGGAAATTCACCCCTCCACTTT.

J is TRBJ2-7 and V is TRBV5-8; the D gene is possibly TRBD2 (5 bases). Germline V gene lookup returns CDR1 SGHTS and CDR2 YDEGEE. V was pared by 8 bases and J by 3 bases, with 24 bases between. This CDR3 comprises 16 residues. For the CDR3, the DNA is TGTGCCAGTCGGGATTTTCGAGCGGCGAACAACTACGAGCAGTACTTC. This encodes CASRDFRAANNYEQYF.

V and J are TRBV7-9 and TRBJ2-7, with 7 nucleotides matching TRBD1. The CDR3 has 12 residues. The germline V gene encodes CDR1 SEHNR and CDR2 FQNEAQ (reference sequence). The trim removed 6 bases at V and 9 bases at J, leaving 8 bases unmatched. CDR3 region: CASRPGGIRQYF. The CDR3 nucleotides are TGTGCCAGCAGGCCAGGGGGAATACGGCAGTACTTC. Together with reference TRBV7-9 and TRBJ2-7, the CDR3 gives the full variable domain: DTGVSQNPRHKITKRGQNVTFRCDPISEHNRLYWYRQTLGQGPEFLTYFQNEAQLEKSRLLSDRFSAERPKGSFSTLEIQRTEQGDSAMYLCASRPGGIRQYFGPGTRLTVT.

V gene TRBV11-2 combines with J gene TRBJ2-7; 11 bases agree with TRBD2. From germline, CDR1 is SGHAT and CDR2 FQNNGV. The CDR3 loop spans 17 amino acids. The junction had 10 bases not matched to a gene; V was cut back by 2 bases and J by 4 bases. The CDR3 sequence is CASSLTSGTSGSYEQYF. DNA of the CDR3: TGTGCCAGCAGCTTAACATCCGGGACTAGCGGATCTTACGAGCAGTACTTC.

The CDR3: CASSDGALEAFF. CDR3 in DNA: TGTGCCAGCAGTGATGGGGCTTTAGAAGCTTTCTTT. The V call is TRBV2, the J call TRBJ1-1; D possibly corresponds to TRBD1 (5 bases). Trimming removed 3 bases from V and 8 bases from J, with 10 bases in between. The CDR3 sequence is 12 residues long. Germline V gene sequence: CDR1 SNHLY, CDR2 FYNNEI.

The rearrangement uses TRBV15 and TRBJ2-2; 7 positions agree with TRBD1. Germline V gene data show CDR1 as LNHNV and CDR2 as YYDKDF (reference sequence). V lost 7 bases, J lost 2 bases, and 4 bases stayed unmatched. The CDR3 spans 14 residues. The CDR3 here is CATMRDSNTGELFF. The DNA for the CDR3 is TGTGCCACCATGAGGGACAGTAACACCGGGGAGCTGTTTTTT.

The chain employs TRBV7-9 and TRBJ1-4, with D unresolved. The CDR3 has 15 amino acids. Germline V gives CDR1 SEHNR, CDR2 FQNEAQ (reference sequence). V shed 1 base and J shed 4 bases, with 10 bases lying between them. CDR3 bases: TGTGCCAGCAGCTTAGGCAGCAGGATTAATGAAAAACTGTTTTTT. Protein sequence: CASSLGSRINEKLFF.

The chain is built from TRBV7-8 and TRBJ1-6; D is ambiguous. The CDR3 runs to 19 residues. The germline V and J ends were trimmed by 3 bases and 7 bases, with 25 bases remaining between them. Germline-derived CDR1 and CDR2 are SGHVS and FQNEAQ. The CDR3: CASSLLSGSRVLKNSPLHF. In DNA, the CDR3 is TGTGCCAGCAGCTTGCTTTCGGGGTCCCGTGTACTGAAAAATTCACCCCTCCACTTT.

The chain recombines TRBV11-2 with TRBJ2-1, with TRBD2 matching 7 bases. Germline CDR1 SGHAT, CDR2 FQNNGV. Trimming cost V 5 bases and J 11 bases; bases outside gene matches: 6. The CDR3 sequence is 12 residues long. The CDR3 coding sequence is TGTGCCAGCAGCCTCGGGGGGATACAGCAGTTCTTC. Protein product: CASSLGGIQQFF. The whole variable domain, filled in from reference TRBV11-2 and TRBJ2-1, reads EAGVAQSPRYKIIEKRQSVAFWCNPISGHATLYWYQQILGQGPKLLIQFQNNGVVDDSQLPKDRFSAERLKGVDSTLKIQPAKLEDSAVYLCASSLGGIQQFFGPGTRLTVL.

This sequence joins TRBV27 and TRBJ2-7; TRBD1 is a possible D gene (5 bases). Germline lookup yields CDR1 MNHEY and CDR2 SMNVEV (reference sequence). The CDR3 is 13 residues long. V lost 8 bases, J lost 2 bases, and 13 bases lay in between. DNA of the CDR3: TGTGCCAGCCGACAGACGTCAACCTACGAGCAGTACTTC. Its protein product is CASRQTSTYEQYF.

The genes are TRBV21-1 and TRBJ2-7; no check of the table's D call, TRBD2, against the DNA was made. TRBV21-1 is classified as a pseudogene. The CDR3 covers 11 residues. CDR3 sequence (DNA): TGTGCCAGCAGCCTCCCCTACGAGCAGTACTTC. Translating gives CASSLPYEQYF.

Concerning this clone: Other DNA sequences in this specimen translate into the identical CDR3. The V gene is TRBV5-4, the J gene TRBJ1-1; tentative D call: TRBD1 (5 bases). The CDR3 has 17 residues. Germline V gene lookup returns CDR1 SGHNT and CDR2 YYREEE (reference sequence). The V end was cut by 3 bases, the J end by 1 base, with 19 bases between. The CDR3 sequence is CASSSARGRAPNTEAFF. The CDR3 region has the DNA TGTGCCAGCAGCTCCGCGCGTGGCAGGGCCCCGAACACTGAAGCTTTCTTT.

CDR3 sequence: CASSDSGTGSTDTQYF. CDR3 coding DNA: TGTGCCAGCAGTGATTCCGGGACAGGGAGCACAGATACGCAGTATTTT. The V and J genes are TRBV6-1 and TRBJ2-3; 9 nucleotides align to TRBD1. Germline values: CDR1 MNHNS, CDR2 SASEGT. The V gene end was trimmed by 3 bases and the J gene end by 0 bases; junction bases not matched to a gene: 4. The CDR3 is 16 amino acids.

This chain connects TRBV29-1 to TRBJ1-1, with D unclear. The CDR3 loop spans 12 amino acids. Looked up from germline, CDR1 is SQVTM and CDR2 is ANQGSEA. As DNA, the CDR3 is TGCGGCGCATCGATTGGGAGGACTGAAGCTTTCTTT. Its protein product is CGASIGRTEAFF.

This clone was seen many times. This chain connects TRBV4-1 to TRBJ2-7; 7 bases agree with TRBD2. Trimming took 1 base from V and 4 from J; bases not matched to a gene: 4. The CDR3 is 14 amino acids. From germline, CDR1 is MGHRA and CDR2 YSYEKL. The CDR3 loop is CASSQGGGGYEQYF. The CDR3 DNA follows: TGCGCCAGCAGCCAAGGCGGGGGAGGTTACGAGCAGTACTTC.